These 10 T cell receptor beta chains originate from one sample sequenced in a study of Ad26.COV2.S vaccination and SARS-CoV-2 variants. Profiling relied on immunoSEQ multiplex PCR, and the TCRdb table lists in-frame clones only, not all of them. Among 330,000 or so clones, 90% were seen once, and the ten largest hold approximately 5%. Treatment in this sample: around 19 received Ad26.COV2.S at low or high dose, single or two shots; roughly five received placebo; per-sample allocation not given. It was on day 63 after the first vaccine or placebo injection that samples were taken. The sequencing here drew on peripheral blood, taken in a trial of Ad26.COV2.S vaccine versus placebo. Receptors originate from a person between 18 and 59 years old who received the Ad26.COV2.S COVID-19 vaccine or a placebo.

The chain carries TRBV5-5 and TRBJ2-5; 10 bases align to TRBD2. Germline lookup yields CDR1 SGHKS and CDR2 YYEKEE (reference sequence). This CDR3 is 16 amino acids long. With V trimmed by 0 bases and J by 1 base, 3 bases remained unmatched. In DNA, the CDR3 is TGTGCCAGCAGCTTGGGAGTAGCGGGGGGCCAAGAGACCCAGTACTTC. This gives the protein CASSLGVAGGQETQYF.

This sequence joins TRBV19 and TRBJ1-5; D is unresolved. Trimming cost V 3 bases and J 7 bases, with 10 bases left between them. Germline V gives CDR1 LNHDA, CDR2 SQIVND (reference sequence). The CDR3 is 13 amino acids. Written as DNA, the CDR3 is TGTGCCAGTAGTATGGGGTTGGACCAGCCCCAGCATTTT. Its protein product is CASSMGLDQPQHF.

V usage is TRBV7-9 and J usage is TRBJ1-1; TRBD1 aligns across 11 bases. The V gene end was trimmed by 2 bases and the J gene end by 0 bases; junction bases not matched to a gene: 11. The germline CDR1 and CDR2 sequences are SEHNR and FQNEAQ (reference sequence). This CDR3 is 19 amino acids long. CDR3 coding DNA: TGTGCCAGCAGCTTAATTTGGGACAGGGGGTTTTTGGTGAACACTGAAGCTTTCTTT. This sequence encodes CASSLIWDRGFLVNTEAFF.

The chain links TRBV20-1 to TRBJ2-4; tentatively, D is TRBD2 (5 bases). CDR1 is DFQATT and CDR2 is SNEGSKA in the germline V gene (reference sequence). V was shortened by 3 bases and J by 1 base, with 10 bases between the two germline ends. This CDR3 region has 14 residues. In nucleotides, the CDR3 is TGCAGTGCTAGTTTCCGAGGGGCCAAAAACATTCAGTACTTC. It yields the protein CSASFRGAKNIQYF.

This clone was detected a few times. The CDR3 reads CASSPNPGQGAYEQYV. The CDR3 coding sequence is TGTGCCAGCAGCCCGAACCCGGGACAGGGAGCTTACGAGCAGTACGTC. The J gene is TRBJ2-7, the V gene TRBV7-9; 9 nucleotides match TRBD1. The junction had 12 bases not matched to a gene; V was cut back by 5 bases and J by 4 bases. This CDR3 spans 16 amino acids. From germline, CDR1 is SEHNR and CDR2 FQNEAQ (reference sequence).

V and J are TRBV4-3 and TRBJ1-2; TRBD1 might be the D (6 bases). From germline, CDR1 is LGHNA and CDR2 YSLEER. Trimming shortened V by 5 bases and J by 4 bases, and 14 bases separated the two germline ends. The CDR3 loop spans 14 amino acids. For the CDR3, the DNA is TGCGCCAGCAGCTATTCAGGGGTCCCCTATGGCTACACCTTC. This translates into CASSYSGVPYGYTF.

This clone was counted a single time. The J gene is TRBJ1-2, the V gene TRBV3-1 (or the pseudogene TRBV3-2); perhaps TRBD1 as D (5 bases). The germline CDR1 and CDR2 sequences are LGHDT and YNNKEL (reference sequence). Trimming took off 5 bases at V and 4 bases at J, with 11 bases between the two ends. CDR3 length: 13 residues. Here the CDR3 DNA reads TGTGCCAGCAGCTCAGGGTGGAGCTATGGCTACACCTTC. Protein sequence: CASSSGWSYGYTF.

In its sample, this clone was seen once. The chain joins TRBV28 to TRBJ1-2, with D uncertain. Germline CDR1 is MDHEN and CDR2 is SYDVKM. The CDR3 runs to 14 residues. V gave up 4 bases and J gave up 8 bases, with 17 bases separating them. The CDR3 bases are TGTGCCAGCAGTTCCCCCGGGCCGCCCCAAGGCTACACCTTC. Its translation: CASSSPGPPQGYTF.

V is TRBV7-2 and J is TRBJ2-3; unclear D gene. Germline V lookup: CDR1 SGHTA, CDR2 FQGNSA. V was clipped by 2 bases and J by 6 bases, with 6 bases between them. CDR3 length: 12 amino acids. The CDR3 sequence: CASSLFGDTQYF. The CDR3 region has the DNA TGTGCCAGCAGCTTATTCGGCGATACGCAGTATTTT.

CDR3 DNA: TGTGCCAGCAGCTTAGGGCAGGGGAGTCAGCCCCAGCATTTT. Translating gives CASSLGQGSQPQHF. This chain uses TRBV5-6 with TRBJ1-5; a possible D gene is TRBD1 (6 bases). Trimming cost V 2 bases and J 6 bases, with 12 bases left between them. This CDR3 is 14 amino acids long. The germline V gene has CDR1 SGHDT and CDR2 YYEEEE.